These T cell receptor beta chains were read from a single sample in a study of shared clonotypes between healthy human individuals. Here immunoSEQ multiplex PCR was the method, and the copy in TCRdb shows in-frame clones only, minus some. Among approximately 110,000 clones listed, around 71% were seen once. Sequenced sample: memory CD8+ T cells sorted from blood. All receptors come from a woman aged 25 to 39 in good health. Each CDR3 is given with its conserved first and last residue. A D gene is named only where the DNA matches it firmly. Expanded clones are given a class, and other clones once, few, many or no size at all.

j_gene,abundance,v_gene,d_gene,CDR3aa,CDR3nt
TRBJ2-7,many,TRBV15,NA,CATSRGHELVGTGSIPYEQYF,TGTGCCACCAGCAGAGGACACGAATTGGTAGGGACGGGGAGTATCCCCTACGAGCAGTACTTC
TRBJ1-5,NA,TRBV6-5,TRBD1,CASSYSWTGRDQPQHF,TGTGCCAGCAGTTACAGTTGGACAGGGAGAGATCAGCCCCAGCATTTT
TRBJ1-2,NA,TRBV28,TRBD1,CASSSDRNYGYTF,TGTGCCAGCAGTTCGGACAGGAACTATGGCTACACCTTC
TRBJ2-7,NA,TRBV19,TRBD2,CANPGLPITYEQYF,TGTGCCAACCCGGGACTACCGATAACCTACGAGCAGTACTTC
TRBJ2-1,NA,TRBV2,NA,CASSERSLRPNEQFF,TGTGCCAGCAGTGAAAGGAGTCTGAGGCCCAATGAGCAGTTCTTC
TRBJ1-2,NA,TRBV5-5,NA,CASTRGQTPNYGYTF,TGTGCCAGCACCCGTGGGCAGACGCCCAACTATGGCTACACCTTC
TRBJ2-1,NA,TRBV25-1,TRBD2,CASSPGSAGGHHEQFF,TGTGCCAGCAGCCCCGGTTCGGCGGGAGGGCACCATGAGCAGTTCTTC
TRBJ2-7,NA,TRBV27,TRBD2,CASSLRAGGPYEQYF,TGTGCCAGCAGTTTAAGAGCGGGAGGGCCGTACGAGCAGTACTTC
TRBJ2-7,NA,TRBV6-1,NA,CASSEQQLNYEQYF,TGTGCCAGCAGTGAACAGCAGCTAAACTACGAGCAGTACTTC
TRBJ2-7,few,TRBV27,NA,CASSFVGQTYEQYF,TGTGCCAGCAGTTTTGTAGGACAGACCTACGAGCAGTACTTC
TRBJ1-2,NA,TRBV29-1,TRBD1,CSVLQGEFGYTF,TGCAGCGTATTACAGGGGGAATTTGGCTACACCTTC